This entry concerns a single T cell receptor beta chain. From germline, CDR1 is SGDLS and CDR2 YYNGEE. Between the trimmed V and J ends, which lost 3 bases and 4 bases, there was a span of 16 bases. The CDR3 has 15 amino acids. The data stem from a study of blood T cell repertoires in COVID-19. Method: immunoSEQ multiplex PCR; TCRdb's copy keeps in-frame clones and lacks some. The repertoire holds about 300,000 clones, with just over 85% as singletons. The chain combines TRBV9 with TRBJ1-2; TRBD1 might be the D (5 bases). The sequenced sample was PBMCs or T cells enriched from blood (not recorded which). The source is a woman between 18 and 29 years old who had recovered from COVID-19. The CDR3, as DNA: TGTGCCAGCAGCGGACACAGGAATGGCTTCTATGGCTACACCTTC. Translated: CASSGHRNGFYGYTF. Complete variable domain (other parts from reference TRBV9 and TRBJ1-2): DSGVTQTPKHLITATGQRVTLRCSPRSGDLSVYWYQQSLDQGLQFLIQYYNGEERAKGNILERFSAQQFPDLHSELNLSSLELGDSALYFCASSGHRNGFYGYTFGSGTRLTVV.